Reported below is one TCR beta chain. Source study methods: Estimated nucleated cell counts came from reference gene primer amplification. Generated by immunoSEQ multiplex PCR, the TCRdb table keeps only in-frame clones and is missing some. The D gene and trimming were derived from the DNA, and the V and J assignments and clone size from that table. This table holds 50,000 or so clones, approximately 93% found once. Seattle cases were enrolled at active infection and followed longitudinally. This CDR3 contains 13 residues. Germline V gene sequence: CDR1 KGHDR, CDR2 SFDVKD. The germline V and J ends were trimmed by 1 base and 4 bases, with 7 bases remaining between them. These data are taken from a study of blood T cell repertoires in COVID-19. Study details: Samples of COVID-19 (acute and convalescent) were obtained from the United States, Italy and Spain. T cells, B-cell-depleted T cells, or PBMCs provided the cDNA or gDNA that served as material.

The sample comprised peripheral blood. This chain connects TRBV24-1 to TRBJ2-7; D is unresolved. This TCR was recovered from a man aged 60 to 69 with COVID-19, enrolled during active disease. The CDR3 protein is CATSDFPSYEQYF. The CDR3 DNA sequence: TGTGCCACCAGTGATTTCCCCAGTTACGAGCAGTACTTC.